This is a list of T cell receptor beta chains from one sample in a study of T cell responses to AZD1222 COVID-19 vaccine. Clones were sequenced by immunoSEQ multiplex PCR, and TCRdb holds only the in-frame ones, with some missing. This table holds roughly 51,000 clones, approximately 83% found once. This material consisted of peripheral blood, taken 28 days after the second AZD1222 dose. These receptors all come from an adult who received the AZD1222 COVID-19 vaccine. Both conserved end residues are part of each CDR3. The D gene is left open where the match is weak. Clone size, where shown, is once, few, many, or a class for clones that have expanded.

size: -; V: TRBV11-1; length: 14; D: TRBD1; J: TRBJ1-2; DNA: TGTGCCAGCAGCCCCCTCACAGGGGAGTATGGCTACACCTTC; CDR3: CASSPLTGEYGYTF
size: -; V: TRBV27; length: 13; D: TRBD1; J: TRBJ2-1; DNA: TGTGCCAGCAGCTACAGGGGGCCCAATGAGCAGTTCTTC; CDR3: CASSYRGPNEQFF
size: -; V: TRBV5-4; length: 15; D: TRBD1; J: TRBJ2-2; DNA: TGTGCCAGCACCCGGGACAGGGTAGACACCGGGGAGCTGTTTTTT; CDR3: CASTRDRVDTGELFF
size: -; V: TRBV3-1/TRBV3-2; length: 15; D: -; J: TRBJ2-2; DNA: TGTGCCAGCAGCAGATGGACGGTGAACACCGGGGAGCTGTTTTTT; CDR3: CASSRWTVNTGELFF
size: -; V: TRBV5-1; length: 17; D: -; J: TRBJ1-2; DNA: TGCGCCAGCAGCTTGGTTGTCTCGGTTGGAGAACACTATGGCTACACCTTC; CDR3: CASSLVVSVGEHYGYTF
size: -; V: TRBV7-3; length: 15; D: TRBD2; J: TRBJ2-7; DNA: TGTGCCAGCAGCGAGACTAGCGGAGTTCTCTACGAGCAGTACTTC; CDR3: CASSETSGVLYEQYF
size: -; V: TRBV4-1; length: 15; D: TRBD1; J: TRBJ2-2; DNA: TGCGCCAGCAGCCAAGGACAGGGTAACACCGGGGAGCTGTTTTTT; CDR3: CASSQGQGNTGELFF
size: -; V: TRBV5-6; length: 13; D: TRBD1; J: TRBJ2-5; DNA: TGTGCCAGCAGCCGGACAGGCCAAGAGACCCAGTACTTC; CDR3: CASSRTGQETQYF
size: -; V: TRBV5-6; length: 14; D: TRBD2; J: TRBJ2-1; DNA: TGTGCCAGCAGCTTACGGGAGGCATACAATGAGCAGTTCTTC; CDR3: CASSLREAYNEQFF
size: -; V: TRBV9; length: 15; D: TRBD1; J: TRBJ1-5; DNA: TGTGCCAGCAGCGTAGGGACAGGGGAAGGTCAGCCCCAGCATTTT; CDR3: CASSVGTGEGQPQHF
size: few; V: TRBV5-1; length: 14; D: -; J: TRBJ2-3; DNA: TGCGCCAGCAGCTTGGCGGGCAGAGAGGGTCCGCAGTATTTT; CDR3: CASSLAGREGPQYF
size: few; V: TRBV11-2; length: 13; D: -; J: TRBJ2-7; DNA: TGTGCCAGCAGCTTAGAAGCTTCCTACGAGCAGTACTTC; CDR3: CASSLEASYEQYF
size: few; V: TRBV19; length: 15; D: TRBD1; J: TRBJ1-2; DNA: TGTGCCAGTAGCCGAATAGGGACAGGCCTCGGGGGCTACACCTTC; CDR3: CASSRIGTGLGGYTF
size: -; V: TRBV5-8; length: 11; D: -; J: TRBJ2-1; DNA: TGTGCCAGCAGCTTGGAAGGTGAGCAGTTCTTC; CDR3: CASSLEGEQFF
size: -; V: TRBV18; length: 17; D: -; J: TRBJ2-6; DNA: TGTGCCAGCTCACCAAATGGCAGGAGCTCTGGGGCCAACGTCCTGACTTTC; CDR3: CASSPNGRSSGANVLTF
size: -; V: TRBV21-1; length: 17; D: -; J: TRBJ1-2; DNA: TGTGCCAGCAGCAAAGCGGGAGTCGGCTACCTAATCTATGGCTACACCTTC; CDR3: CASSKAGVGYLIYGYTF
size: -; V: TRBV29-1; length: 13; D: -; J: TRBJ1-1; DNA: TGCAGCGTTGGAGGGGGTGGGAACACTGAAGCTTTCTTT; CDR3: CSVGGGGNTEAFF
size: -; V: TRBV21-1; length: 14; D: -; J: TRBJ2-7; DNA: TGTGCCAGCAACCTGACAGGGCCCTCCTACGAGCAGTACTTC; CDR3: CASNLTGPSYEQYF
size: once; V: TRBV7-9; length: 16; D: TRBD1; J: TRBJ2-1; DNA: TGTGCCAGCAGCCGGAGGGGGGCACAGGGGGCCAATGAGCAGTTCTTC; CDR3: CASSRRGAQGANEQFF
size: -; V: TRBV5-1; length: 14; D: -; J: TRBJ1-1; DNA: TGCGCCAGCAGCTTGGCTGCGATGAACACTGAAGCTTTCTTT; CDR3: CASSLAAMNTEAFF
size: -; V: TRBV7-6; length: 16; D: TRBD1; J: TRBJ2-7; DNA: TGTGCCAGCAGCTCAGGGTTTTCGACAGGGGCCTACGAGCAGTACTTC; CDR3: CASSSGFSTGAYEQYF
size: once; V: TRBV28; length: 13; D: -; J: TRBJ2-7; DNA: TGTGCCAGCAGCCCCATGGACTTCTACGAGCAGTACTTC; CDR3: CASSPMDFYEQYF
size: -; V: TRBV4-1; length: 13; D: -; J: TRBJ1-2; DNA: TGCGCCAGCAGCCAAGGCGGCCTCTATGGCTACACCTTC; CDR3: CASSQGGLYGYTF
size: -; V: TRBV2; length: 17; D: -; J: TRBJ2-2; DNA: TGTGCCAGCAGTCCCGGGGTTGGCGGAGCTAACACCGGGGAGCTGTTTTTT; CDR3: CASSPGVGGANTGELFF
size: -; V: TRBV11-3; length: 15; D: -; J: TRBJ2-7; DNA: TGTGCCAGCAGCTTAGGACCAGGGGCGTCCTACGAGCAGTACTTC; CDR3: CASSLGPGASYEQYF
size: -; V: TRBV18; length: 15; D: -; J: TRBJ1-1; DNA: TGTGCCAGCTCACCACTAGGAGGTAAGAGCACTGAAGCTTTCTTT; CDR3: CASSPLGGKSTEAFF
size: -; V: TRBV7-3; length: 14; D: -; J: TRBJ2-3; DNA: TGTGCCAGCAGCGGAGGGCAGGGCACAGATACGCAGTATTTT; CDR3: CASSGGQGTDTQYF
size: -; V: TRBV4-3; length: 16; D: TRBD2; J: TRBJ2-2; DNA: TGCGCCAGCAGCCAAGAGCGGGAGGCCTACACCGGGGAGCTGTTTTTT; CDR3: CASSQEREAYTGELFF
size: -; V: TRBV4-2; length: 14; D: -; J: TRBJ1-4; DNA: TGTGCCAGCAGCCAAGTTGGGGCGGATGAAAAACTGTTTTTT; CDR3: CASSQVGADEKLFF
size: -; V: TRBV4-1; length: 16; D: TRBD2; J: TRBJ2-7; DNA: TGCGCCAGCAGCCAAGGGACTAGCGGGGGAATCTACGAGCAGTACTTC; CDR3: CASSQGTSGGIYEQYF
size: few; V: TRBV27; length: 14; D: -; J: TRBJ2-7; DNA: TGTGCCAGCAGTTCCCACCGGGACCTCTACGAGCAGTACTTC; CDR3: CASSSHRDLYEQYF
size: -; V: TRBV6-4; length: 13; D: -; J: TRBJ2-7; DNA: TGTGCCAGCAGGAGGACAACAGGCTACGAGCAGTACTTC; CDR3: CASRRTTGYEQYF
size: -; V: TRBV5-6; length: 18; D: -; J: TRBJ1-6; DNA: TGTGCCAGCAGCTTTTCAGTCGGATGGAGCTCCTATAATTCACCCCTCCACTTT; CDR3: CASSFSVGWSSYNSPLHF
size: -; V: TRBV2; length: 15; D: -; J: TRBJ1-4; DNA: TGTGCCAGCAGTGAACTCGGCGGACTTAATGAAAAACTGTTTTTT; CDR3: CASSELGGLNEKLFF
size: -; V: TRBV11-2; length: 17; D: TRBD2; J: TRBJ2-5; DNA: TGTGCCAGCAGCCTAGGACTAGCGGGGCTTCTCCAAGAGACCCAGTACTTC; CDR3: CASSLGLAGLLQETQYF
size: -; V: TRBV29-1; length: 15; D: -; J: TRBJ2-2; DNA: TGCAGCGTTGTCGTGGGACCGCACCGCACCGGGGAGCTGTTTTTT; CDR3: CSVVVGPHRTGELFF
size: -; V: TRBV2; length: 15; D: -; J: TRBJ2-1; DNA: TGTGCCAGCAGTGGCGGGCCGAGCTCCTACAATGAGCAGTTCTTC; CDR3: CASSGGPSSYNEQFF
size: -; V: TRBV28; length: 16; D: -; J: TRBJ1-2; DNA: TGTGCCAGCAGTTTACCATTAACGGGGGGGAGCTATGGCTACACCTTC; CDR3: CASSLPLTGGSYGYTF
size: -; V: TRBV9; length: 19; D: -; J: TRBJ2-7; DNA: TGTGCCAGCAGCCCCCTCACAGGTTGGGGAACCGGCGGCCTCTACGAGCAGTACTTC; CDR3: CASSPLTGWGTGGLYEQYF
size: -; V: TRBV28; length: 15; D: -; J: TRBJ2-7; DNA: TGTGCCAGCAGCTGGACTTTCCTTTCTACCTACGAGCAGTACTTC; CDR3: CASSWTFLSTYEQYF
size: -; V: TRBV6-2/TRBV6-3; length: 13; D: -; J: TRBJ2-3; DNA: TGTGCCAGCAGTTCCAAGGAAATTAATACGCAGTATTTT; CDR3: CASSSKEINTQYF
size: -; V: TRBV3-1/TRBV3-2; length: 15; D: -; J: TRBJ2-5; DNA: TGTGCCAGCAGCCTTTGGCTAACGGTGGGAGAGACCCAGTACTTC; CDR3: CASSLWLTVGETQYF
size: once; V: TRBV5-1; length: 13; D: -; J: TRBJ2-1; DNA: TGCGCCAGCAGCTTGGAGACAGGCACTCTGAGGTTCTTC; CDR3: CASSLETGTLRFF
size: once; V: TRBV7-2; length: 15; D: -; J: TRBJ2-7; DNA: TGTGCCAGCAGCTTAGAAATTGCAGGGACATACGAGCAGTACTTC; CDR3: CASSLEIAGTYEQYF
size: -; V: TRBV19; length: 17; D: -; J: TRBJ2-6; DNA: TGTGCCAGTCGCAGAGCTAGTATGCTCTCTGGGGCCAACGTCCTGACTTTC; CDR3: CASRRASMLSGANVLTF
size: -; V: TRBV9; length: 18; D: TRBD2; J: TRBJ2-3; DNA: TGTGCCAGCAGCGCCAACACCCCTTGGCTAGCGGGAAAAGATACGCAGTATTTT; CDR3: CASSANTPWLAGKDTQYF
size: -; V: TRBV11-1; length: 14; D: TRBD1; J: TRBJ1-4; DNA: TGTGCCAGCAGCTTCCAGGGGGCCGGTGAAAAACTGTTTTTT; CDR3: CASSFQGAGEKLFF
size: -; V: TRBV5-4; length: 13; D: -; J: TRBJ2-7; DNA: TGTGCCAGCAGCTGGGACGGGGTCTACGAGCAGTACTTC; CDR3: CASSWDGVYEQYF
size: -; V: TRBV6-5; length: 12; D: -; J: TRBJ1-6; DNA: TGTGCCAGCAGTCAGGGGTTGTCACCCCTCCACTTT; CDR3: CASSQGLSPLHF
size: -; V: TRBV27; length: 9; D: -; J: TRBJ1-2; DNA: TGTGCCAGCAGGTCTGGCTACACCTTC; CDR3: CASRSGYTF
size: -; V: TRBV7-6; length: 13; D: -; J: TRBJ1-6; DNA: TGTGCCAGCAGCCCGACCGACAGTTCCCCCCTCCACTTT; CDR3: CASSPTDSSPLHF
size: -; V: TRBV7-8; length: 16; D: TRBD1; J: TRBJ2-7; DNA: TGTGCCAGCAGCTTAGGAGCGAGGACAGGGGCCTACGAGCAGTACTTC; CDR3: CASSLGARTGAYEQYF
size: -; V: TRBV7-9; length: 14; D: -; J: TRBJ1-1; DNA: TGTGCCAGCTTTCCCGGGACCTTGAACACTGAAGCTTTCTTT; CDR3: CASFPGTLNTEAFF
size: -; V: TRBV6-5; length: 14; D: -; J: TRBJ2-2; DNA: TGTGCCAGCAGTTACTCGATGGGAAGCGGGGAGCTGTTTTTT; CDR3: CASSYSMGSGELFF